The rows below give T cell receptor beta chains drawn from one sample of a study of blood T cells in healthy people across ages. MiXCR was run by TCRdb on the 5' RACE reads, yielding one entry per CDR3 protein. This sample yields roughly 1.9 million distinct CDR3 sequences, of which more than 35% are seen a single time; under 30% belongs to the top ten. Source material: blood. These receptors came from a human donor in good health. CDR3s include the opening cysteine and the closing phenylalanine or tryptophan. Each record gives: clone size, V gene, D gene, J gene, CDR3 protein, CDR3 DNA. D genes are given only for firm matches. For some rows the clone size is stated as once, few or many, or as a class when expanded; others skip it.

size: few
V: TRBV20-1
D: TRBD2
J: TRBJ2-1
CDR3: CSAFTTSGGAVNEQFF
DNA: TGCAGTGCATTCACCACTAGCGGGGGGGCCGTAAATGAGCAGTTCTTC

size: few
V: TRBV6-6
D: TRBD2
J: TRBJ2-3
CDR3: CASRTSGGNTDTQYF
DNA: TGTGCCAGCCGCACTAGCGGGGGGAACACAGATACGCAGTATTTT

size: -
V: TRBV6-6
D: TRBD1
J: TRBJ1-4
CDR3: CASSTDRGVNEKRFF
DNA: TGTGCCAGCAGCACGGACAGGGGTGTTAATGAAAAACGGTTTTTT

size: -
V: TRBV3-1
D: -
J: TRBJ1-2
CDR3: CASSQADTIYGYTF
DNA: TGTGCCAGCAGCCAGGCGGACACGATATATGGCTACACCTTC

size: few
V: TRBV29-1
D: -
J: TRBJ1-2
CDR3: CSVGPRGAHYGYTF
DNA: TGCAGCGTGGGGCCCAGGGGCGCTCACTATGGCTACACCTTC

size: few
V: TRBV7-2
D: -
J: TRBJ2-1
CDR3: CASSGVSGDEQFF
DNA: TGTGCCAGCAGCGGTGTTTCGGGGGATGAGCAGTTCTTC

size: -
V: TRBV4-3
D: -
J: TRBJ2-1
CDR3: CASSSQAHNEQFF
DNA: TGCGCCAGCAGCTCGCAGGCGCACAATGAGCAGTTCTTC

size: few
V: TRBV6-2/TRBV6-3
D: -
J: TRBJ1-1
CDR3: CASSRLFRGTEAFF
DNA: TGTGCCAGCAGTCGCCTTTTCAGGGGCACTGAAGCTTTCTTT

size: -
V: TRBV10-3
D: -
J: TRBJ2-5
CDR3: CAISLRGPTGETQYF
DNA: TGTGCCATCAGCCTGAGGGGCCCCACCGGGGAGACCCAGTACTTC

size: few
V: TRBV7-3
D: -
J: TRBJ2-1
CDR3: CASSPLGGGWKNEQFF
DNA: TGTGCCAGCAGCCCACTAGGGGGGGGTTGGAAGAATGAGCAGTTCTTC

size: -
V: TRBV12-3/TRBV12-4
D: -
J: TRBJ1-1
CDR3: CASSPSDSDNTEAFF
DNA: TGTGCCAGCAGCCCTTCGGACAGCGATAACACTGAAGCTTTCTTT

size: -
V: TRBV7-9
D: -
J: TRBJ1-5
CDR3: CASTLAGVLNQPQHF
DNA: TGTGCCAGCACCTTAGCTGGTGTCCTCAATCAGCCCCAGCATTTT

size: -
V: TRBV9
D: -
J: TRBJ2-3
CDR3: CASSVVPNQGTQYF
DNA: TGTGCCAGCAGCGTAGTACCGAATCAGGGTACGCAGTATTTT

size: few
V: TRBV20-1
D: -
J: TRBJ2-1
CDR3: CSARPHTRGFHEQFF
DNA: TGCAGTGCTAGACCCCACACCAGGGGCTTCCATGAGCAGTTCTTC

size: -
V: TRBV5-1
D: -
J: TRBJ1-1
CDR3: CASSFAEVTEAFF
DNA: TGCGCCAGCAGCTTTGCTGAGGTGACTGAAGCTTTCTTT

size: -
V: TRBV20-1
D: -
J: TRBJ1-2
CDR3: CSDSSANYGYTF
DNA: TGCAGTGACTCATCGGCTAACTATGGCTACACCTTC

size: -
V: TRBV29-1
D: -
J: TRBJ1-2
CDR3: CSATSGGAFYGYTF
DNA: TGCAGCGCCACGAGTGGAGGGGCCTTCTATGGCTACACCTTC

size: -
V: TRBV5-1
D: -
J: TRBJ1-3
CDR3: CASSLVGPSRGNTIYF
DNA: TGCGCCAGCAGCTTGGTCGGACCCAGTAGGGGAAACACCATATATTTT

size: -
V: TRBV7-2
D: TRBD1
J: TRBJ1-5
CDR3: CASSLDRMNQPQHF
DNA: TGTGCCAGCAGCTTGGACAGGATGAATCAGCCCCAGCATTTT

size: -
V: TRBV12-3/TRBV12-4
D: TRBD2
J: TRBJ2-5
CDR3: CASSFESNSGGGETQYF
DNA: TGTGCCAGCAGTTTTGAGTCGAACAGCGGGGGCGGGGAGACCCAGTACTTC

size: -
V: TRBV28
D: -
J: TRBJ1-1
CDR3: CASSFPTGNTEAFF
DNA: TGTGCCAGCAGTTTCCCGACGGGGAACACTGAAGCTTTCTTT

size: -
V: TRBV7-2
D: TRBD1
J: TRBJ1-2
CDR3: CASTTDRGGGYTF
DNA: TGTGCCAGCACCACCGACAGGGGGGGTGGCTACACCTTC

size: -
V: TRBV29-1
D: -
J: TRBJ1-2
CDR3: CSSRDVYYGYTF
DNA: TGCAGCTCCCGGGACGTTTACTATGGCTACACCTTC

size: few
V: TRBV5-1
D: TRBD2
J: TRBJ2-7
CDR3: CASSLGLAGALAGEQYF
DNA: TGCGCCAGCAGCTTGGGACTAGCGGGGGCCTTGGCGGGCGAGCAGTACTTC

size: few
V: TRBV7-8
D: -
J: TRBJ2-3
CDR3: CASSDGPTTDTQYF
DNA: TGTGCCAGCAGCGATGGACCGACCACAGATACGCAGTATTTT

size: -
V: TRBV7-2
D: -
J: TRBJ2-5
CDR3: CASSPPGFRETQYF
DNA: TGTGCCAGCAGCCCCCCGGGTTTTAGGGAGACCCAGTACTTC

size: -
V: TRBV29-1
D: -
J: TRBJ1-2
CDR3: CSVVGATVNYGYTF
DNA: TGCAGCGTTGTAGGGGCCACAGTTAACTATGGCTACACCTTC

size: -
V: TRBV25-1
D: TRBD1
J: TRBJ1-1
CDR3: CASSDSGRGLANTEAFF
DNA: TGTGCCAGCAGTGATTCTGGCAGGGGGCTGGCGAACACTGAAGCTTTCTTT

size: many
V: TRBV5-1
D: TRBD2
J: TRBJ2-1
CDR3: CASSLAPLAGGGEQFF
DNA: TGCGCCAGCAGCTTGGCCCCCCTAGCGGGGGGCGGCGAGCAGTTCTTC

size: few
V: TRBV5-1
D: -
J: TRBJ2-1
CDR3: CASSLAERDEQFF
DNA: TGCGCCAGCAGCTTGGCCGAACGAGATGAGCAGTTCTTC

size: -
V: TRBV25-1
D: -
J: TRBJ2-7
CDR3: CASSEFMGFGEQYF
DNA: TGTGCCAGCAGTGAATTCATGGGATTTGGCGAGCAGTACTTC

size: -
V: TRBV7-2
D: TRBD2
J: TRBJ2-7
CDR3: CASSLALLAGAPYEQYF
DNA: TGTGCCAGCAGCTTAGCCCTTCTAGCGGGGGCCCCCTACGAGCAGTACTTC

size: -
V: TRBV2
D: -
J: TRBJ1-4
CDR3: CASSGHREGKLFF
DNA: TGTGCCAGCAGTGGACACAGGGAGGGAAAACTGTTTTTT

size: -
V: TRBV9
D: -
J: TRBJ2-3
CDR3: CASSPTVGHGTDTQYF
DNA: TGTGCCAGCAGCCCAACGGTGGGTCACGGCACAGATACGCAGTATTTT

size: -
V: TRBV20-1
D: -
J: TRBJ1-5
CDR3: CSAGGSGRQPQHF
DNA: TGCAGTGCTGGCGGTTCTGGGAGACAGCCCCAGCATTTT

size: -
V: TRBV20-1
D: TRBD1
J: TRBJ1-4
CDR3: CSATGTEATTTPNEKLFF
DNA: TGCAGTGCTACAGGGACAGAAGCGACGACTACCCCCAATGAAAAACTGTTTTTT

size: -
V: TRBV11-2
D: -
J: TRBJ1-2
CDR3: CASSLQRGGHGYTF
DNA: TGTGCCAGCAGCTTACAGCGAGGAGGGCACGGCTACACCTTC

size: few
V: TRBV7-3
D: -
J: TRBJ2-2
CDR3: CASSFLGNTGELFF
DNA: TGTGCCAGCAGCTTTTTGGGCAACACCGGGGAGCTGTTTTTT

size: -
V: TRBV12-3/TRBV12-4
D: -
J: TRBJ2-3
CDR3: CASSPLMGALGTDTQYF
DNA: TGTGCCAGCAGCCCCCTTATGGGGGCCCTCGGCACGGATACGCAGTATTTT

size: -
V: TRBV7-2
D: -
J: TRBJ2-7
CDR3: CASSLRTGRFPHYEQYF
DNA: TGTGCCAGCAGCTTAAGAACAGGGCGGTTCCCTCACTACGAGCAGTACTTC

size: -
V: TRBV25-1
D: -
J: TRBJ2-7
CDR3: CASSESGWDEQYF
DNA: TGTGCCAGCAGTGAATCGGGTTGGGACGAGCAGTACTTC

size: many
V: TRBV5-1
D: TRBD1
J: TRBJ1-4
CDR3: CASSAGGQDNEKLFF
DNA: TGCGCCAGCAGTGCCGGCGGACAGGATAATGAAAAACTGTTTTTT

size: -
V: TRBV28
D: -
J: TRBJ2-7
CDR3: CASSFWQGGNNEQYF
DNA: TGTGCCAGCAGTTTTTGGCAGGGTGGGAATAACGAGCAGTACTTC

size: few
V: TRBV29-1
D: TRBD1
J: TRBJ1-1
CDR3: CSVEYRGRKAFF
DNA: TGCAGCGTTGAGTACAGGGGACGGAAAGCTTTCTTT

size: once
V: TRBV6-1
D: -
J: TRBJ1-1
CDR3: CASSEATGGYSTEAFF
DNA: TGTGCCAGCAGTGAAGCGACAGGAGGGTATAGCACTGAAGCTTTCTTT

size: -
V: TRBV5-6
D: -
J: TRBJ1-2
CDR3: CASSYDNEGGRGYTF
DNA: TGTGCCAGCAGCTATGATAACGAGGGGGGTCGCGGCTACACCTTC

size: -
V: TRBV7-9
D: TRBD2
J: TRBJ2-3
CDR3: CASSLSRLAGGSSTDTQYF
DNA: TGTGCCAGCAGCTTGAGTCGACTAGCCGGGGGTTCTAGCACAGATACGCAGTATTTT

size: -
V: TRBV6-5
D: -
J: TRBJ1-1
CDR3: CASMGGASFVAEAFF
DNA: TGTGCCAGCATGGGGGGCGCCTCATTCGTGGCTGAAGCTTTCTTT

size: once
V: TRBV24-1
D: TRBD2
J: TRBJ2-1
CDR3: CATSGTSGGAYNEQFF
DNA: TGTGCCACCAGTGGTACTAGCGGGGGGGCCTACAATGAGCAGTTCTTC

size: -
V: TRBV6-5
D: TRBD1
J: TRBJ2-3
CDR3: CASSYSMGQRTDTQYF
DNA: TGTGCCAGCAGTTACTCGATGGGACAGCGCACAGATACGCAGTATTTT

size: -
V: TRBV7-9
D: -
J: TRBJ2-1
CDR3: CASSRLRTNEQFF
DNA: TGTGCCAGCAGCCGGCTTAGGACCAATGAGCAGTTCTTC

size: -
V: TRBV29-1
D: -
J: TRBJ2-3
CDR3: CSVGVPPITDTQYF
DNA: TGCAGCGTTGGAGTGCCCCCCATCACAGATACGCAGTATTTT

size: -
V: TRBV6-5
D: -
J: TRBJ1-1
CDR3: CASTSGFNTEAFF
DNA: TGTGCCAGCACTTCAGGGTTCAACACTGAAGCTTTCTTT

size: -
V: TRBV7-9
D: -
J: TRBJ2-1
CDR3: CASSFVNSKLEQFF
DNA: TGTGCCAGCAGCTTCGTGAACAGTAAGCTTGAGCAGTTCTTC

size: few
V: TRBV10-3
D: TRBD2
J: TRBJ2-3
CDR3: CAISEPPGAGGTDTQYF
DNA: TGTGCCATCAGTGAGCCCCCGGGAGCGGGGGGGACGGATACGCAGTATTTT